Given below is one T cell receptor beta chain in context. What it recognizes is unknown. This sample stems from a study of OX40 agonist ivuxolimab in advanced cancers. Study-level background: Ivuxolimab, an antibody acting as an agonist of OX40 (CD134), was used to treat patients. Overall study results and limits: Both blood CD4+ and CD8+ T cells showed clonal growth by week 6 at 0.1 to 3.0 mg/kg.

The CDR3 totals 14 residues. Per germline, CDR1 SGHAT and CDR2 FQNNGV. The ends lost 10 bases at V and 1 base at J; junction bases unmatched: 2. The repertoire was sequenced with immunoSEQ multiplex PCR; TCRdb's copy has only in-frame clones and lacks some. The table has more than 60,000 clones, 84% seen once. The sequence derives from an adult with an advanced solid tumor such as melanoma, head and neck, liver or kidney cancer. V and J are TRBV11-2 and TRBJ2-3; 13 nucleotides align to TRBD2. The sample was CD4+ or CD8+ T cells sorted from blood, taken in a trial of the OX40 agonist ivuxolimab. The CDR3 loop reads CATGLAGGTDTQYF. CDR3 DNA sequence: TGTGCCACAGGACTAGCGGGGGGCACAGATACGCAGTATTTT.